Described below is a single T cell receptor (beta chain) sequence and its context. Per the original methods: The assay estimated nucleated cells by amplifying reference gene primers. Assay: immunoSEQ multiplex PCR; the TCRdb copy retains only in-frame clones and omits some. The DNA gave D and trimming, while V, J and clone size come from that table. Of 150,000 to 200,000 clones detected, around nine tenths appear once; the ten largest clones hold around 6.6%. The source of the sample is a study of blood T cell repertoires in COVID-19. The overall study: From T cells, B-cell-depleted T cells, or PBMCs came the material, which was cDNA or gDNA.

V dropped 1 base and J dropped 6 bases, with 8 bases sitting between them. The germline V gene encodes CDR1 SGHTA and CDR2 FQGNSA. The CDR3 contains 13 residues. The V and J genes are TRBV7-2 and TRBJ2-3, with D maybe TRBD1 (6 bases). Sequenced sample: peripheral blood. The clonotype was recovered from a man in his forties with acute or convalescent COVID-19. The CDR3 DNA is TGTGCCAGCAGCTTAGACAGGGCGGATACGCAGTATTTT. This gives the protein CASSLDRADTQYF.